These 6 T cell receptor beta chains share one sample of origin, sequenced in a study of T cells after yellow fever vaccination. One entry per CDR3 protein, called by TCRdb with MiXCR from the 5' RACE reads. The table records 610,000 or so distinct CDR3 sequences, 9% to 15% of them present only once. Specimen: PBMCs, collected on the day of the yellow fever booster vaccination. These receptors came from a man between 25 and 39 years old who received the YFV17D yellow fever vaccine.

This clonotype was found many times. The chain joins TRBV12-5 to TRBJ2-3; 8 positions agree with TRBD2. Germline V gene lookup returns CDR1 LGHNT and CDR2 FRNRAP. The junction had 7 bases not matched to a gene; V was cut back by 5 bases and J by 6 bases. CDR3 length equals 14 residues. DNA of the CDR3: TGTGCTAGTGGTCTCTTCGGGGGGGCGGATACGCAGTATTTT. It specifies CASGLFGGADTQYF. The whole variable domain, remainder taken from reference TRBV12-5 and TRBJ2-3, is DARVTQTPRHKVTEMGQEVTMRCQPILGHNTVFWYRQTMMQGLELLAYFRNRAPLDDSGMPKDRFSAEMPDATLATLKIQPSEPRDSAVYFCASGLFGGADTQYFGPGTRLTVL.

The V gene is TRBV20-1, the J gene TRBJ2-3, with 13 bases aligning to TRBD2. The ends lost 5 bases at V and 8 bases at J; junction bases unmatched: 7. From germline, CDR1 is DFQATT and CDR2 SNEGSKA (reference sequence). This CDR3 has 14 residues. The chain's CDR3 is CSAQLAGGPGTQYF. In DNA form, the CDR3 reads TGCAGTGCTCAACTAGCGGGAGGGCCGGGTACGCAGTATTTT.

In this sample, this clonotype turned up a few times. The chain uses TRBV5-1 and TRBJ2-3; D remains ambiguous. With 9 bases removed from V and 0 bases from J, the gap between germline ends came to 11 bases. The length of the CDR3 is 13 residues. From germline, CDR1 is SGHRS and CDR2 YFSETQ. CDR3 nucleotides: TGCGCCACCCGGGTGGGTAGCACAGATACGCAGTATTTT. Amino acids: CATRVGSTDTQYF.

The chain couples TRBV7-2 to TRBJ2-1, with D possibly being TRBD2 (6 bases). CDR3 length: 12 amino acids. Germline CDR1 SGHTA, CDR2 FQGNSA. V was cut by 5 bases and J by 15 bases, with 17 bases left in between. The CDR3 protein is CASSQGLSQPFF. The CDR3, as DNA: TGTGCCAGCAGCCAAGGACTAAGCCAACCGTTCTTC.

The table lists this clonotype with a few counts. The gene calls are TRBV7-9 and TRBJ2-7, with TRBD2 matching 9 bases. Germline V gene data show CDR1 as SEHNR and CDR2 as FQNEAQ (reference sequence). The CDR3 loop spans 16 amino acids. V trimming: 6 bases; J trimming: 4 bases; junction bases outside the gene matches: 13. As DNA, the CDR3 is TGTGCCAGCAGGCCCCTGACCGGGACTAGCATATACGAGCAGTACTTC. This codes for CASRPLTGTSIYEQYF. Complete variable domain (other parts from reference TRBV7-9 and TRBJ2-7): DTGVSQNPRHKITKRGQNVTFRCDPISEHNRLYWYRQTLGQGPEFLTYFQNEAQLEKSRLLSDRFSAERPKGSFSTLEIQRTEQGDSAMYLCASRPLTGTSIYEQYFGPGTRLTVT.

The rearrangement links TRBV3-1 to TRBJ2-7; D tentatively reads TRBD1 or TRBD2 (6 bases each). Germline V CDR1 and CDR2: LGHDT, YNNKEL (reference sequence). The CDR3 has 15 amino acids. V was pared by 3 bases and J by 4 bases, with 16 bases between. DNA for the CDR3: TGTGCCAGCAGCCACGGGGGCGGGATTTATTACGAGCAGTACTTC. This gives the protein CASSHGGGIYYEQYF.